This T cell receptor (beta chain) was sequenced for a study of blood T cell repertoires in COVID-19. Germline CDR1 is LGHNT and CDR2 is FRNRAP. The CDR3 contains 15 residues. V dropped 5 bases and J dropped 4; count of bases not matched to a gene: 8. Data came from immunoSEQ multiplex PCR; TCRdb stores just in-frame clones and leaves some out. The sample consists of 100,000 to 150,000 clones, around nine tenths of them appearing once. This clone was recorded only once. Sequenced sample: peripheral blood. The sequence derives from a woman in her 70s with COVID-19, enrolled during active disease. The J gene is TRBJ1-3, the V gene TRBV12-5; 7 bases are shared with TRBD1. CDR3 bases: TGTGCTAGTGGTAATTCCTACAGGGGAGGAAACACCATATATTTT. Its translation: CASGNSYRGGNTIYF.